A selection of T cell receptor beta chains follows, all from one sample in a study of OX40 agonist ivuxolimab in advanced cancers. Assay: immunoSEQ multiplex PCR; the TCRdb copy retains only in-frame clones and omits some. The data show roughly 50,000 clones, with roughly nine tenths seen just once and around 12% held by the top ten. This material consisted of CD4+ or CD8+ T cells sorted from blood, taken in a trial of the OX40 agonist ivuxolimab. These TCRs come from an adult with an advanced solid tumor such as melanoma, head and neck, liver or kidney cancer. The CDR3 runs from the conserved cysteine through the conserved F or W.

cdr3_length	v_call	j_call	cdr3_aa
13	TRBV19	TRBJ2-5	CASSRAGRETQYF
16	TRBV7-5	TRBJ2-3	CARSYIISSGTDTQYF
14	TRBV7-3	TRBJ2-7	CASSARQGPYEQYF
13	TRBV6-4	TRBJ2-3	CASSGDRGLTQYF
12	TRBV6-6	TRBJ1-2	CASSLTGAGYTF
13	TRBV5-1	TRBJ2-7	CASSRAGGGEQYF
9	TRBV6-1	TRBJ2-7	CASGWYEYF
13	TRBV19	TRBJ2-5	CASSRPPVETQYF
15	TRBV27	TRBJ1-6	CASSLRARDNSPLHF
15	TRBV7-9	TRBJ2-3	CASSLVTGVTDTQYF
14	TRBV6-5	TRBJ2-1	CASSYSTAYNEQFF
14	TRBV27	TRBJ2-2	CASGLGTYTGELFF
14	TRBV5-1	TRBJ1-2	CASSLSAGEVGYTF
13	TRBV7-2	TRBJ2-1	CASRRTLYNEQFF
17	TRBV5-1	TRBJ2-3	CASSVGTSGRATDTQYF
13	TRBV19	TRBJ1-4	CASSGGVNEKLFF
16	TRBV5-6	TRBJ1-1	CASSWGSDNLNTEAFF
14	TRBV28	TRBJ2-7	CASSLPHGKYEQYF
16	TRBV10-2	TRBJ1-3	CASSDPGRASGNTIYF
17	TRBV11-2	TRBJ2-2	CASSLGGQPRGTGELFF
15	TRBV10-2	TRBJ2-7	CASSGPGGGAYEQYF
14	TRBV28	TRBJ2-5	CASTPVDRQETQYF
13	TRBV27	TRBJ2-7	CASSPTGYYEQYF
14	TRBV28	TRBJ1-2	CASSLSGVDYGYTF
12	TRBV5-4	TRBJ2-7	CASSLGPLEQYF